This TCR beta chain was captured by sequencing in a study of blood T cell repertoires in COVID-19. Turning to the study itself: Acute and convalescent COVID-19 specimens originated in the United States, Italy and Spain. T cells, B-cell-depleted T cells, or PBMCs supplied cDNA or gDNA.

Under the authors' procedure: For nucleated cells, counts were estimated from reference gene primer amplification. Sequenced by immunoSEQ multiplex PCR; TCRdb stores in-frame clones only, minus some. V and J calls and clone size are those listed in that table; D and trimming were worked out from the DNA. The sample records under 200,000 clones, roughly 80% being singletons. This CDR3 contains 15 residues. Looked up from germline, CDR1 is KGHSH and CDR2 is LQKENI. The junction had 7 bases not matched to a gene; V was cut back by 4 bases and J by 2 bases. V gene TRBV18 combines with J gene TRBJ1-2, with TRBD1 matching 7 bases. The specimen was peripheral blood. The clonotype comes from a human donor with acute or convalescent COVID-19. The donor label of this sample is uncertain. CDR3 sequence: CASSQGTDTNYGYTF. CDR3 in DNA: TGTGCCAGCTCACAGGGGACAGACACAAACTATGGCTACACCTTC.